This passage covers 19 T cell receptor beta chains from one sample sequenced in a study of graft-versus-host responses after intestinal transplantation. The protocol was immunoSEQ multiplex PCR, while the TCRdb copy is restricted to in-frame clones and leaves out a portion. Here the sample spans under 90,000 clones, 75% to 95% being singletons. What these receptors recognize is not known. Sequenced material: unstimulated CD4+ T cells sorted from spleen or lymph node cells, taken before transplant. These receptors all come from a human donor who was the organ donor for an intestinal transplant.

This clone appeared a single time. The CDR3 here is CASSPDPGWSGYTF. DNA of the CDR3: TGTGCCAGCAGCCCTGATCCAGGGTGGAGTGGCTACACCTTC. V usage is TRBV9 and J usage is TRBJ1-2, with D possibly matching TRBD1 (5 bases). The CDR3 is 14 amino acids. The germline V gene has CDR1 SGDLS and CDR2 YYNGEE. With 4 bases removed from V and 7 bases from J, the gap between germline ends came to 17 bases. Full variable domain (remainder filled in from reference TRBV9 and TRBJ1-2): DSGVTQTPKHLITATGQRVTLRCSPRSGDLSVYWYQQSLDQGLQFLIQYYNGEERAKGNILERFSAQQFPDLHSELNLSSLELGDSALYFCASSPDPGWSGYTFGSGTRLTVV.

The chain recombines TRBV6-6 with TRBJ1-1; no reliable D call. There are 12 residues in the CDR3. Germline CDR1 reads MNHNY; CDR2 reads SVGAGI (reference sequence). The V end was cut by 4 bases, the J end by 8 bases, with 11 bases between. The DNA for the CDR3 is TGTGCCAGCAGTTTCCCAGTCGGGGAAGCTTTCTTT. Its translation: CASSFPVGEAFF.

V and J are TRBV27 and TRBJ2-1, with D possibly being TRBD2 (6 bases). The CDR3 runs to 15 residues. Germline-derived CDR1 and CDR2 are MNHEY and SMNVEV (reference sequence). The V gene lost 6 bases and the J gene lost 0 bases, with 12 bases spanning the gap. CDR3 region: CASSRKRASYNEQFF. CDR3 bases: TGTGCCAGCAGCAGAAAGCGGGCCTCCTACAATGAGCAGTTCTTC.

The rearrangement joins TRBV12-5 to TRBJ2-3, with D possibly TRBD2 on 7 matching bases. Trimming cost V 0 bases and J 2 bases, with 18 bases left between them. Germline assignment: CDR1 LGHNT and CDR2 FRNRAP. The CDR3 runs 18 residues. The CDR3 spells CASGLVRLAGAHTDTQYF. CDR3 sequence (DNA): TGTGCTAGTGGTTTGGTACGCCTCGCGGGGGCCCACACAGATACGCAGTATTTT.

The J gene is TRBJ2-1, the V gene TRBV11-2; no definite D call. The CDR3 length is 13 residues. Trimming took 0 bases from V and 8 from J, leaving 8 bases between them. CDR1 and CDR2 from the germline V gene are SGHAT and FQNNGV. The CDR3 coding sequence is TGTGCCAGCAGCTTAGATTCCCTGTATGAGCAGTTCTTC. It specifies CASSLDSLYEQFF.

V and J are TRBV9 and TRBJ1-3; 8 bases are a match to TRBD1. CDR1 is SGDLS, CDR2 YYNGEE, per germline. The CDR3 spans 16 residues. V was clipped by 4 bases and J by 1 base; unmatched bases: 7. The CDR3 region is CASSPLQGGSGNTIYF. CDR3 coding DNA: TGTGCCAGCAGCCCACTACAGGGGGGGTCTGGAAACACCATATATTTT.

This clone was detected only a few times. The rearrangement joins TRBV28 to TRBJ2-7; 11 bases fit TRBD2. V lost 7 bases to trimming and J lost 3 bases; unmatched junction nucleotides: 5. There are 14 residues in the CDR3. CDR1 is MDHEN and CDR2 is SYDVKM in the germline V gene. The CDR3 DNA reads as TGTGCCAGCAAGGGGACTAGCGGTAGCTACGAGCAGTACTTC. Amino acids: CASKGTSGSYEQYF.

The DNA for the CDR3 is TGTGCCACCAGCAGAGATGCAGGGGCGGGTAATTCACCCCTCCACTTT. It specifies CATSRDAGAGNSPLHF. The chain joins TRBV15 to TRBJ1-6; D perhaps matches TRBD1 (6 bases). V shed 0 bases and J shed 6 bases, with 12 bases lying between them. Germline CDR1 reads LNHNV; CDR2 reads YYDKDF (reference sequence). The CDR3 contains 16 residues. The full variable domain, completed using reference TRBV15 and TRBJ1-6, is DAMVIQNPRYQVTQFGKPVTLSCSQTLNHNVMYWYQQKSSQAPKLLFHYYDKDFNNEADTPDNFQSRRPNTSFCFLDIRSPGLGDTAMYLCATSRDAGAGNSPLHFGNGTRLTVT.

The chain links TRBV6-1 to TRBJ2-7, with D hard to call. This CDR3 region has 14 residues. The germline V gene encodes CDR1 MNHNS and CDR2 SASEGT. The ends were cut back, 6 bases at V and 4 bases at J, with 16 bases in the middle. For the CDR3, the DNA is TGTGCCAGCAGCCCACACCAACCCGCTTACGAGCAGTACTTC. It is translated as CASSPHQPAYEQYF.

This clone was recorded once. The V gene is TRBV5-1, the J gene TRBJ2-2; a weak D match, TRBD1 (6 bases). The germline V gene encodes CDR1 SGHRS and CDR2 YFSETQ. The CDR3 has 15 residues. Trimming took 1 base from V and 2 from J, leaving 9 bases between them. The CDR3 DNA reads TGCGCCAGCAGCTTGAATGGGGGCAACACCGGGGAGCTGTTTTTT. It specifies CASSLNGGNTGELFF.

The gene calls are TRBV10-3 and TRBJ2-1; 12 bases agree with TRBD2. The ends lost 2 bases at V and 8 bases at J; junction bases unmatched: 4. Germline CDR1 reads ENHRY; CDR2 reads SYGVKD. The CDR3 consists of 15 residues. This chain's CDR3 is CAISEGTSGLHEQFF. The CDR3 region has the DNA TGTGCCATCAGTGAGGGGACTAGCGGGCTCCATGAGCAGTTCTTC.

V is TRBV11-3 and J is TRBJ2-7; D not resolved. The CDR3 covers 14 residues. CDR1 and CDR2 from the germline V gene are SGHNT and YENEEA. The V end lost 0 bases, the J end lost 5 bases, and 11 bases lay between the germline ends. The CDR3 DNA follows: TGTGCCAGCAGCTTAGAAGCAGGTTTCAACGAGCAGTACTTC. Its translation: CASSLEAGFNEQYF.

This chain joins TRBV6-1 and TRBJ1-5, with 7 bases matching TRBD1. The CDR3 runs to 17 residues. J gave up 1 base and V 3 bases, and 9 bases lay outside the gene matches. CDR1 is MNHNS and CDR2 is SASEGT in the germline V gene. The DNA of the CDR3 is TGTGCCAGCAGTGACTTATTAACGACAGGGAGCAATCAGCCCCAGCATTTT. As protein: CASSDLLTTGSNQPQHF.

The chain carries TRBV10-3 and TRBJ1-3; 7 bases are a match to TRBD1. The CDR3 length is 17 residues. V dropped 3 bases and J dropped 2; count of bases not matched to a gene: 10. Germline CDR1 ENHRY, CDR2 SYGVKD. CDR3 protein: CAISDLRQGGTGNTIYF. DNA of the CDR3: TGTGCCATCAGTGACCTACGACAGGGTGGAACTGGAAACACCATATATTTT.

The CDR3 sequence: CASRSGGRATGELFF. CDR3 nucleotide sequence: TGTGCCAGCAGGAGCGGGGGGAGGGCCACCGGGGAGCTGTTTTTT. V and J are TRBV9 and TRBJ2-2; 9 bases line up with TRBD2. Germline V gene lookup returns CDR1 SGDLS and CDR2 YYNGEE. The V gene end was trimmed by 5 bases and the J gene end by 4 bases; junction bases not matched to a gene: 6. The CDR3 runs 15 residues. Using reference TRBV9 and TRBJ2-2 for the parts outside the CDR3, the full variable domain is DSGVTQTPKHLITATGQRVTLRCSPRSGDLSVYWYQQSLDQGLQFLIQYYNGEERAKGNILERFSAQQFPDLHSELNLSSLELGDSALYFCASRSGGRATGELFFGEGSRLTVL.

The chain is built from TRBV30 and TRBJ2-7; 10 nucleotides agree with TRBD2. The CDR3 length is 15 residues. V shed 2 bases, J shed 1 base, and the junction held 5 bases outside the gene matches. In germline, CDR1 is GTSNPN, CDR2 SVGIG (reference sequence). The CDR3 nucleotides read TGTGCCTGGAGTCCCGGGACTAGCGATTCCTACGAGCAGTACTTC. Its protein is CAWSPGTSDSYEQYF.

As DNA, the CDR3 is TGTGCCAGCAGCTTATACCCGGGGGGGCCGTACTTC. This sequence encodes CASSLYPGGPYF. The gene calls are TRBV7-9 and TRBJ2-5; 8 bases align to TRBD2. The CDR3 contains 12 residues. CDR1 and CDR2 (germline): SEHNR, FQNEAQ (reference sequence). The V segment lost 2 bases and the J segment 13 bases; nucleotides outside the gene matches: 6.

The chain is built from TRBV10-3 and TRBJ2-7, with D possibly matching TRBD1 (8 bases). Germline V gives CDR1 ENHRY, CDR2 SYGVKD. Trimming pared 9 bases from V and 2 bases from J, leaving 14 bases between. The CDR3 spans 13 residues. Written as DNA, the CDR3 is TGTGCCATTGCACAGGGGGGGGCCTACGAGCAGTACTTC. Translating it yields CAIAQGGAYEQYF.

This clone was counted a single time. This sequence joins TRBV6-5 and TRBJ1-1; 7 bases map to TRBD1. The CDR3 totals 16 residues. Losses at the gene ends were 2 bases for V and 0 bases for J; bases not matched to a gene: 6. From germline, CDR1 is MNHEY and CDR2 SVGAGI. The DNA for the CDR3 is TGTGCCAGCAGTTACGACAGGGCACCCATGAACACTGAAGCTTTCTTT. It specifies CASSYDRAPMNTEAFF.